This note documents a single TCR beta chain sequence. The antigen remains unidentified. The TRB cDNA libraries were prepared by 5' RACE with UMI labels. TCRdb re-called the 5' RACE reads; every CDR3 protein appears as one record, without DNA. Reported are about 120,000 distinct CDR3 sequences; the ten largest clones contain approximately 0.38%. Within the CD8+ T cell compartment, naive cells were CD45RO-CCR7+CD27+CD95-. These data belong to a study of CXCR3-negative and CXCR3-positive naive CD8 T cells. Study-wide results and limits: CXCR3-negative naive cells had less hydrophobic TRB CDR3s than did CXCR3-positive naive cells. TRB CDR3 properties served as the basis for inferring TCR strength, and surface CD5 was comparable between naive subsets. With respect to TRBV-TRBJ usage, naive CXCR3-negative and CXCR3-positive cells were similar; memory differed.

Germline lookup yields CDR1 SQVTM and CDR2 ANQGSEA. CDR3 size: 16 residues. This clonotype originated in a human donor in good health. Some clones in this sample may be carry-over from other donors' samples. This rearrangement joins TRBV29-1 to TRBJ2-4; the TCRdb call, TRBD2, lacks DNA for checking. The sequencing sample was made of naive CXCR3+ CD8+ T cells from blood. Subset indicated: CD45RO-CCR7+CD27+CD95- naive CD8+ T cells expressing CXCR3 (TNR3+). Here the CDR3 reads CSVEPFESGASGIQYF.